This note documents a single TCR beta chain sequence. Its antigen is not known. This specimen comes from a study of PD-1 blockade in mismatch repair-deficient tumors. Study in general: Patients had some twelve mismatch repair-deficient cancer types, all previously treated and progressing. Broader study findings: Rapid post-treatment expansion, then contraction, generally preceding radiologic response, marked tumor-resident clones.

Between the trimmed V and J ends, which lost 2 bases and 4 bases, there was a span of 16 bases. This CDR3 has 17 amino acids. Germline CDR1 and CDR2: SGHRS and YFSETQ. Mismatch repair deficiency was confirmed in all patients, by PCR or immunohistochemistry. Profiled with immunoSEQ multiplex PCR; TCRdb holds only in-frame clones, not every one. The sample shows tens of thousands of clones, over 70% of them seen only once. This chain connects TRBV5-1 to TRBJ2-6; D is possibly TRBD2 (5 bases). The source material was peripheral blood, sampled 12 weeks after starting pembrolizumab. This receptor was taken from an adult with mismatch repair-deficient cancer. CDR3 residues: CASSLGGSVAGANVLTF. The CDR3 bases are TGCGCCAGCAGCTTAGGAGGATCTGTCGCAGGGGCCAACGTCCTGACTTTC.